Following are 11 T cell receptor beta chains from one sample sequenced in a study of Ad26.COV2.S vaccination and SARS-CoV-2 variants. Indicated treatment: over 15 received Ad26.COV2.S at low or high dose, single or two shots; about 5 received placebo; per-sample allocation not given. Sampling occurred on day 63 after the first vaccine or placebo injection. Produced via immunoSEQ multiplex PCR; TCRdb's table is partial and in-frame only. The profile covers about 680,000 clones, with 89% appearing a single time and about 1.5% taken by the ten largest. The sample in question was peripheral blood, obtained in a trial of Ad26.COV2.S vaccine versus placebo. These receptors were taken from a person aged 18-60 years who received the Ad26.COV2.S COVID-19 vaccine or a placebo.

CDR3 sequence: CASTFSGGETQYF. Written as DNA, the CDR3 is TGTGCCAGTACCTTCAGCGGGGGGGAGACCCAGTACTTC. The rearrangement links TRBV19 to TRBJ2-5; 9 bases are shared with TRBD2. The junction had 5 bases not matched to a gene; V was cut back by 7 bases and J by 5 bases. Germline V lookup: CDR1 LNHDA, CDR2 SQIVND (reference sequence). The CDR3 contains 13 residues.

The chain carries TRBV5-1 and TRBJ1-1; TRBD1 matches at 7 bases. Germline trimming cut 7 bases from V and 1 base from J; bases unmatched to any gene: 7. The CDR3 has 14 residues. CDR1 is SGHRS and CDR2 is YFSETQ in the germline V gene. CDR3 region: CASALTGTNTEAFF. The CDR3 DNA is TGCGCCAGCGCCCTGACAGGGACGAACACTGAAGCTTTCTTT.

The chain recombines TRBV25-1 with TRBJ2-5; tentatively, D is TRBD1 (6 bases). Per the germline V gene, CDR1 is MGHDK and CDR2 is SYGVNS. V was clipped by 5 bases and J by 2 bases, with 15 bases between them. The CDR3 sequence is 15 residues long. CDR3 in DNA: TGTGCCAGCAGTCATCAGGGGATGGTTCAAGAGACCCAGTACTTC. Translating gives CASSHQGMVQETQYF.

This clone has only one observation. This chain links TRBV5-1 with TRBJ2-7; TRBD2 aligns across 9 bases. CDR3 length: 15 residues. Trimming at V came to 0 bases and at J to 3 bases, leaving 4 bases not matched to a gene. CDR1 is SGHRS and CDR2 is YFSETQ in the germline V gene. In DNA form, the CDR3 reads TGCGCCAGCAGCTTGGGACTAGCGGATTACTACGAGCAGTACTTC. Amino acids: CASSLGLADYYEQYF. Full variable domain (missing parts from reference TRBV5-1 and TRBJ2-7): KAGVTQTPRYLIKTRGQQVTLSCSPISGHRSVSWYQQTPGQGLQFLFEYFSETQRNKGNFPGRFSGRQFSNSRSEMNVSTLELGDSALYLCASSLGLADYYEQYFGPGTRLTVT.

The J gene is TRBJ2-3, the V gene TRBV7-3; 8 nucleotides align to TRBD2. Unmatched junction bases numbered 8, after V lost 1 base and J lost 5 bases. The CDR3 totals 16 residues. The germline V gene has CDR1 SGHTA and CDR2 FQGTGA. The CDR3 reads CASSLNRLAGRDTQYF. CDR3 nucleotide sequence: TGTGCCAGCAGCTTAAATCGCCTAGCGGGCAGAGATACGCAGTATTTT. Using reference TRBV7-3 and TRBJ2-3 for the parts outside the CDR3, the full variable domain is GAGVSQTPSNKVTEKGKYVELRCDPISGHTALYWYRQSLGQGPEFLIYFQGTGAADDSGLPNDRFFAVRPEGSVSTLKIQRTERGDSAVYLCASSLNRLAGRDTQYFGPGTRLTVL.

The table lists this clone with a few counts. This chain links TRBV4-1 with TRBJ1-6; D gene unclear. Per the germline V gene, CDR1 is MGHRA and CDR2 is YSYEKL. With 0 bases removed from V and 7 bases from J, the gap between germline ends came to 7 bases. The CDR3 sequence is 14 residues long. The CDR3 bases are TGCGCCAGCAGCCAAGATCGGAGGAATTCACCCCTCCACTTT. Residues: CASSQDRRNSPLHF.

For this clone: Other DNA variants within this sample encode the same CDR3. This chain connects TRBV7-2 to TRBJ2-2; D gene uncertain. Trimming pared 1 base from V and 0 bases from J, leaving 6 bases between. This CDR3 has 15 amino acids. Germline V gene lookup returns CDR1 SGHTA and CDR2 FQGNSA. The CDR3 spells CASSLVAPNTGELFF. In DNA, the CDR3 is TGTGCCAGCAGCTTAGTGGCACCGAACACCGGGGAGCTGTTTTTT. Full variable domain (rest looked up from reference TRBV7-2 and TRBJ2-2): GAGVSQSPSNKVTEKGKDVELRCDPISGHTALYWYRQSLGQGLEFLIYFQGNSAPDKSGLPSDRFSAERTGGSVSTLTIQRTQQEDSAVYLCASSLVAPNTGELFFGEGSRLTVL.

In this sample, this clone turned up a few times. For the CDR3, the DNA is TGTGCCAGCCCCTTCAGAAATCAGCCCCAGCATTTT. It encodes CASPFRNQPQHF. The chain recombines TRBV27 with TRBJ1-5, with D unresolved. Per germline, CDR1 MNHEY and CDR2 SMNVEV (reference sequence). V shed 8 bases and J shed 4 bases, with 9 bases lying between them. CDR3 length equals 12 residues.

This clone was seen just once. The rearrangement links TRBV6-5 to TRBJ2-7, with D possibly being TRBD1 (5 bases). Per germline, CDR1 MNHEY and CDR2 SVGAGI. The V and J ends lost 7 bases and 5 bases respectively, with 15 bases between them. This CDR3 is built from 13 residues. As DNA, the CDR3 is TGTGCCAGCATCGGGCAGGGAATAAACGAGCAGTACTTC. It specifies CASIGQGINEQYF.

CDR3 sequence (DNA): TGTGCCAGCAGCTTAGCTTCGCTTTTTACTGAAGCTTTCTTT. This gives the protein CASSLASLFTEAFF. This chain uses TRBV7-9 with TRBJ1-1, with unresolved D. The CDR3 spans 14 residues. From germline, CDR1 is SEHNR and CDR2 FQNEAQ (reference sequence). V lost 0 bases and J lost 5, with 10 bases in between.

The rearrangement links TRBV27 to TRBJ1-1; D not resolved. The CDR3 runs 11 residues. Germline V gene sequence: CDR1 MNHEY, CDR2 SMNVEV (reference sequence). With 4 bases removed from V and 4 bases from J, the gap between germline ends came to 4 bases. The CDR3 DNA sequence: TGTGCCAGCAGTTCCCCCACTGAAGCTTTCTTT. Residues: CASSSPTEAFF.